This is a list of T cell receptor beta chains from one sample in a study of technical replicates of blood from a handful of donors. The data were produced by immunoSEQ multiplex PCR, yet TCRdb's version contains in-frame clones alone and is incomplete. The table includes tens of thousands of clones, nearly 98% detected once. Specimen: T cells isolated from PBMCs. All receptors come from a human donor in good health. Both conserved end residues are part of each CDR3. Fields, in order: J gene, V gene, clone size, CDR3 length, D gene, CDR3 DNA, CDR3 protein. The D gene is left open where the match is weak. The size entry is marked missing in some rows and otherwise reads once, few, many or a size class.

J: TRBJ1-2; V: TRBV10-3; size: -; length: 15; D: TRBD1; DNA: TGTGCCATCGGGACAGGGGTATCGACTAACTATGGCTACACCTTC; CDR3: CAIGTGVSTNYGYTF
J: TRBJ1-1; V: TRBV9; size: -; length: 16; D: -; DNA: TGTGCCAGCAGCTACCTGGACACGGACTATGTGTCTGAAGCTTTCTTT; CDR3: CASSYLDTDYVSEAFF
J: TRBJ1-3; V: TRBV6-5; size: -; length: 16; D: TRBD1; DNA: TGTGCCAGCAGTTACTCCCCAGGGGGATCGGGAAACACCATATATTTT; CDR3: CASSYSPGGSGNTIYF
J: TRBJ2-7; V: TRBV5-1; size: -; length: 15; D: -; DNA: TGCGCCAGCAGCAGGGGGGACAGTCCGACCTACGAGCAGTACTTC; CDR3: CASSRGDSPTYEQYF
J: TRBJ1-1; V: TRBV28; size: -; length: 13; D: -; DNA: TGTGCCAGCAGTCTAATTCAAGTTACGCAAGCTTTCTTT; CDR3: CASSLIQVTQAFF
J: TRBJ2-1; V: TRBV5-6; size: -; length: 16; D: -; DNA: TGTGCCAGCAGCTTGGGACTCCGGTGGACCTACAATGAGCAGTTCTTC; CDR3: CASSLGLRWTYNEQFF
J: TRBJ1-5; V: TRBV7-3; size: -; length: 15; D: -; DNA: TGTGCCAGCAGCTTAAATGGGGCTAGTAATCAGCCCCAGCATTTT; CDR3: CASSLNGASNQPQHF
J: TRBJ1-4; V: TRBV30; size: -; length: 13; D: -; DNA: TGTGCCTGGAGTGTTCAGGGCAATGAAAAACTGTTTTTT; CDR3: CAWSVQGNEKLFF
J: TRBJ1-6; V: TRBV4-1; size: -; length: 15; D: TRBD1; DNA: TGCGCCAGCAGCCCCGGGACAGCCTATAATTCACCCCTCCACTTT; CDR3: CASSPGTAYNSPLHF
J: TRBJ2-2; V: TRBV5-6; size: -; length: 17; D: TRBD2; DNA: TGTGCCAGCAGGTCCGGGACTAGAATTTTTGACACCGGGGAGCTGTTTTTT; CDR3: CASRSGTRIFDTGELFF
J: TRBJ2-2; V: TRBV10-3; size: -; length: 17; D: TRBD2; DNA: TGTGCCATCAGTCCCTCCGCGGGAGAGGCGGGTTCCGGGGAGCTGTTTTTT; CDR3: CAISPSAGEAGSGELFF
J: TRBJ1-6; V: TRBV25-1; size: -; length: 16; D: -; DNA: TGTGCCAGCAGTGACTTAAGGGGAAGTGGTAATTCACCCCTCCACTTT; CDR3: CASSDLRGSGNSPLHF
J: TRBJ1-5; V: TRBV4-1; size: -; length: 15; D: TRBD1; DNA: TGCGCCAGCAGCCAATTCTCAGGGGGCGGCCAGCCCCAGCATTTT; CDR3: CASSQFSGGGQPQHF
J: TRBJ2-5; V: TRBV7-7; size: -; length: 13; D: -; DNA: TGTGCTAGCAGCTTAGCTTCAGAAGAGACCCAGTACTTC; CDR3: CASSLASEETQYF
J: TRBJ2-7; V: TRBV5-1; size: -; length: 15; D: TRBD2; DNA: TGCGCCAGCAGCTTGCTGGCTAGCGGGAGCGGCGAGCAGTACTTC; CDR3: CASSLLASGSGEQYF
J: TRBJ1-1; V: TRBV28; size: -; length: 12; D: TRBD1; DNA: TGTGCCAGCAGTCGCGCGGGACAGACGCCTTTCTTT; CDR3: CASSRAGQTPFF
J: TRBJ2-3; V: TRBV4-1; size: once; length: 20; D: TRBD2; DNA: TGCGCCAGCAGCCAAGTGGGACTAGCGGGAGGTCCCCGAAGCACAGATACGCAGTATTTT; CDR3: CASSQVGLAGGPRSTDTQYF
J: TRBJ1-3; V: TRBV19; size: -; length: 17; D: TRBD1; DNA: TGTGCCAGTAGTAACCGGGACAGGGGCTTAACTGGAAACACCATATATTTT; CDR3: CASSNRDRGLTGNTIYF
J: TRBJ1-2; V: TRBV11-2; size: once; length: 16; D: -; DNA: TGTGCCAGCAGCTTAAATTTAGACAGACTTGACTATGGCTACACCTTC; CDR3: CASSLNLDRLDYGYTF
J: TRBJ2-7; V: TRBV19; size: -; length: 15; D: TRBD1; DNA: TGTGCCAGTAGTGATCATCCGGGACAGGTCTACGAGCAGTACTTC; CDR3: CASSDHPGQVYEQYF
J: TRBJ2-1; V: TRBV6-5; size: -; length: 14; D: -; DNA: TGTGCCAGCAGCGGGACTCGACAAGACAATGAGCAGTTCTTC; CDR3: CASSGTRQDNEQFF
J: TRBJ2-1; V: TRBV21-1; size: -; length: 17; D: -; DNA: TGTGCCAGCAGCAAAGCGCTCGTGTCTAGCGGGATCCATGAGCAGTTCTTC; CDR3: CASSKALVSSGIHEQFF
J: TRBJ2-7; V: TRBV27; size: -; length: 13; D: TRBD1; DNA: TGTGCCAGGGACACAGGGGTCTCCTACGAGCAGTACTTC; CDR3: CARDTGVSYEQYF
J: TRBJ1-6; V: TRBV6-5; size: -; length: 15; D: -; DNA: TGTGCCAGCAGTTACGCACAGGGTCGGAATTCACCCCTCCACTTT; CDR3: CASSYAQGRNSPLHF
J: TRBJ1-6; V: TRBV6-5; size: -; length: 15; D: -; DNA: TGTGCCTGCAAAACCAGGGAAGGGTCCGACTCACCCCTCCACTTT; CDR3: CACKTREGSDSPLHF
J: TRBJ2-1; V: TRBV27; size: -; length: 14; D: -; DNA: TGTGCCAGCAGTCAAGCAACTAACTACAATGAGCAGTTCTTC; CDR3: CASSQATNYNEQFF
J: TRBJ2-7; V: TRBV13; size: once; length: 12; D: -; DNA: TGTGCCAGCACGGGCCAGGGGAACGAGCAGTACTTC; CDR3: CASTGQGNEQYF
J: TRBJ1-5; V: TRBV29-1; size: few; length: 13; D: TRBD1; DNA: TGCAGCGCACAGGGGGCTAGCAATCAGCCCCAGCATTTT; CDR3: CSAQGASNQPQHF
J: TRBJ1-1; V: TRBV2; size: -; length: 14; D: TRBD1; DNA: TGTGCCAGCAGTGAAAGGGGACAGGGGACTGAAGCTTTCTTT; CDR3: CASSERGQGTEAFF
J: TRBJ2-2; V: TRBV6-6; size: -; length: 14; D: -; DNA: TGTGCCAGCAGTTCGGACGGACTATTAAGGGAGCTGTTTTTT; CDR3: CASSSDGLLRELFF
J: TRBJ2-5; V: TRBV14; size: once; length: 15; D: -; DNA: TGTGCCAGCAGCCAGCTGACAGGAGCCGAAGAGACCCAGTACTTC; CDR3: CASSQLTGAEETQYF
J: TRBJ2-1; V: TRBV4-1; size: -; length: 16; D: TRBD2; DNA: TGCGCCAGCAGCCAACCTCCGGGACTAGCGGGAAATGAGCAGTTCTTC; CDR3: CASSQPPGLAGNEQFF
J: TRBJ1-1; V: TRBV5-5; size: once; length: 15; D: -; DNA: TGTGCCAGCAGCTTGGGCCCTCAGGGGATCACTGAAGCTTTCTTT; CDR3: CASSLGPQGITEAFF
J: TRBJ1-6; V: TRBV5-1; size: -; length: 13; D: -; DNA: TGCGCCAGCAGCATGGCCTCCGATTCACCCCTCCACTTT; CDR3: CASSMASDSPLHF
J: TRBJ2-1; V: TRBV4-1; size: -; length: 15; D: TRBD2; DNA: TGCGCCAGCGGCGCGGGGGGTGGGGCCTACAATGAGCAGTTCTTC; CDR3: CASGAGGGAYNEQFF
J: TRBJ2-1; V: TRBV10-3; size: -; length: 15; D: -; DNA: TGTGCCATCAGGATGGAGGTGGACTTCTACAATGAGCAGTTCTTC; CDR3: CAIRMEVDFYNEQFF
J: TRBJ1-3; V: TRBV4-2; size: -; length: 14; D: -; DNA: TGTGCCAGCAGCCAACGAACGGGGGGCGACACCATATATTTT; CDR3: CASSQRTGGDTIYF
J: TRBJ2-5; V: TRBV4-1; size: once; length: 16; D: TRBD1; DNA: TGCGCCAGCAGCCAAGGAGGGACAGGCAACCAAGAGACCCAGTACTTC; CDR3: CASSQGGTGNQETQYF
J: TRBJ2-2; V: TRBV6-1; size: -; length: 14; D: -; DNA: TGTGCCAGCAGTGAGGTCGCGGGCGGCGGGGAGCTGTTTTTT; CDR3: CASSEVAGGGELFF
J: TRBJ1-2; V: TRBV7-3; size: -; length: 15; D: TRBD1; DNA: TGTGCCAGCAGCTTAGGACAGGGGGCACACTATGGCTACACCTTC; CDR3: CASSLGQGAHYGYTF
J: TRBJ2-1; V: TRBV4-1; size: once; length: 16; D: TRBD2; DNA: TGCGCCAGCAGCCAAGGGCGGCTAGCGGGGGGAGATGAGCAGTTCTTC; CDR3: CASSQGRLAGGDEQFF
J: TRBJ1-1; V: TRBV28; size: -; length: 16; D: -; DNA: TGTGCCAGCAGCGTTCCGGGGGGATTGGGGAACACTGAAGCTTTCTTT; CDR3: CASSVPGGLGNTEAFF
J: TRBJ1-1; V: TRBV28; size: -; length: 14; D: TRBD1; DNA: TGTGCCAGCAGTTTGAGGACAGGGGTCACTGAAGCTTTCTTT; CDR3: CASSLRTGVTEAFF